The 14 T cell receptor beta chains reported below all come from one sample, sequenced in a study of T cells after yellow fever vaccination. In TCRdb, the 5' RACE reads were re-called with MiXCR into one record per CDR3 protein. The sample has 500,000 to 650,000 distinct CDR3 sequences, approximately 13% seen once. This material consisted of PBMCs, taken on the day of the yellow fever booster vaccination. The receptors stem from a man aged 30 to 45 who received the YFV17D yellow fever vaccine.

There are a few counts of this clonotype. The chain couples TRBV27 to TRBJ2-7; 9 nucleotides align to TRBD2. The CDR3 runs to 17 residues. Germline V gene data show CDR1 as MNHEY and CDR2 as SMNVEV (reference sequence). After removal of 0 bases from V and 0 bases from J, the junction contained 6 bases not matched to a gene. The chain's CDR3 is CASSLSWSSGTSYEQYF. CDR3 coding DNA: TGTGCCAGCAGTTTATCTTGGTCTAGCGGGACCTCCTACGAGCAGTACTTC.

The chain couples TRBV5-4 to TRBJ2-1, with a possible D match to TRBD2 (6 bases). Between the trimmed V and J ends, which lost 0 bases and 3 bases, there was a span of 13 bases. Per the germline V gene, CDR1 is SGHNT and CDR2 is YYREEE (reference sequence). The CDR3 length is 16 residues. The CDR3 spells CASSLGDSYLYNEQFF. The CDR3 DNA is TGTGCCAGCAGCTTGGGGGACTCCTACCTCTACAATGAGCAGTTCTTC.

This clonotype was found a few times. The chain has TRBV12-3 or TRBV12-4 and TRBJ2-1, with 13 nucleotides matching TRBD2. J was trimmed by 13 bases and V by 5 bases; bases with no gene match: 11. This CDR3 is built from 15 residues. CDR3 in DNA: TGTGCCAGCAGTCCTGCCGGGACTAGCGGGACCCTCCAGTTCTTC. This translates into CASSPAGTSGTLQFF.

V gene TRBV6-1 combines with J gene TRBJ1-2; weak D call: TRBD1 (5 bases). The germline CDR1 and CDR2 sequences are MNHNS and SASEGT. This CDR3 has 14 amino acids. Trimming removed 7 bases at V and 5 bases at J, with 17 bases between. The chain's CDR3 is CASNPSEGAYGYTF. The DNA of the CDR3 is TGTGCCAGCAATCCAAGCGAAGGGGCGTATGGCTACACCTTC.

This clonotype occurred many times. The J gene is TRBJ2-3, the V gene TRBV29-1; 7 bases are a match to TRBD2. Trimming at V came to 6 bases and at J to 4 bases, leaving 4 bases not matched to a gene. Germline V gives CDR1 SQVTM, CDR2 ANQGSEA. The CDR3 contains 12 residues. Here the CDR3 DNA reads TGCAGCGTCCTTGGGGGGGCAGATACGCAGTATTTT. Its protein is CSVLGGADTQYF.

This clonotype occurred a few times. The V call is TRBV2, the J call TRBJ2-2; D unclear. Germline V gene lookup returns CDR1 SNHLY and CDR2 FYNNEI. The V end lost 6 bases, the J end lost 1 base, and 9 bases lay between the germline ends. The CDR3 length is 14 residues. The CDR3 bases are TGTGCCAGCAGCGGAAGCAGGAACACCGGGGAGCTGTTTTTT. This translates into CASSGSRNTGELFF.

This clonotype occurred a few times. The chain has TRBV7-2 and TRBJ2-5; D uncertain. Germline CDR1 and CDR2: SGHTA and FQGNSA. This CDR3 has 12 amino acids. Deletions cut 3 bases from V and 1 base from J, with 3 bases between. CDR3 amino acids: CASSFFQETQYF. The CDR3 DNA reads TGTGCCAGCAGCTTCTTCCAAGAGACCCAGTACTTC.

This clonotype was recorded a few times. V and J are TRBV7-9 and TRBJ2-1; 12 nucleotides line up with TRBD2. The V segment lost 3 bases and the J segment 5 bases; nucleotides outside the gene matches: 2. CDR3 length: 15 residues. The V gene's germline CDR1 is SEHNR and CDR2 FQNEAQ (reference sequence). As DNA, the CDR3 is TGTGCCAGCAGCTTCCTAGCGGGAGGGAACAATGAGCAGTTCTTC. As protein: CASSFLAGGNNEQFF.

The chain couples TRBV5-1 to TRBJ2-7; D not resolved. V shed 5 bases and J shed 4 bases, with 10 bases lying between them. Germline loops: CDR1 SGHRS, CDR2 YFSETQ. The CDR3 loop spans 12 amino acids. CDR3 residues: CASRGSGYEQYF. For the CDR3, the DNA is TGCGCCAGCAGAGGGTCTGGGTACGAGCAGTACTTC.

In this sample, this clonotype turned up a few times. The chain employs TRBV6-5 and TRBJ2-3; 8 bases map to TRBD2. The J segment lost 0 bases and the V segment lost 1 base, leaving 12 bases of the junction unmatched. Germline CDR1 reads MNHEY; CDR2 reads SVGAGI. The CDR3 contains 19 residues. CDR3 in DNA: TGTGCCAGCAGTTACTGGGTAGCGGGGCCCTCTTCTAGCACAGATACGCAGTATTTT. This sequence encodes CASSYWVAGPSSSTDTQYF.

There are a few counts of this clonotype. The genes are TRBV29-1 and TRBJ2-1, with TRBD2 identical over 14 bases. The V and J ends lost 0 bases and 6 bases, in that order; junction bases with no gene match: 1. Germline lookup yields CDR1 SQVTM and CDR2 ANQGSEA. This CDR3 has 15 amino acids. CDR3 nucleotide sequence: TGCAGCGTTGAAGATGGGACTAGCGGGAGCAATGAGCAGTTCTTC. As protein: CSVEDGTSGSNEQFF.

This clonotype was seen a handful of times. The chain carries TRBV28 and TRBJ2-3; D unclear. Germline lookup yields CDR1 MDHEN and CDR2 SYDVKM. Trimming left V 10 bases short and J 2 bases short, with 4 bases between. The CDR3 runs to 10 residues. The chain's CDR3 is CATLTDTQYF. DNA for the CDR3: TGTGCCACCCTCACAGATACGCAGTATTTT. Drawing the rest from reference TRBV28 and TRBJ2-3, the complete variable domain is DVKVTQSSRYLVKRTGEKVFLECVQDMDHENMFWYRQDPGLGLRLIYFSYDVKMKEKGDIPEGYSVSREKKERFSLILESASTNQTSMYLCATLTDTQYFGPGTRLTVL.

V usage is TRBV20-1 and J usage is TRBJ2-1; TRBD2 might be the D (6 bases). Trimming shortened V by 2 bases and J by 0 bases, and 14 bases separated the two germline ends. Germline assignment: CDR1 DFQATT and CDR2 SNEGSKA (reference sequence). The CDR3 has 16 amino acids. CDR3 in amino acids: CSARRRGRSSYNEQFF. CDR3 DNA sequence: TGCAGTGCTAGACGGCGGGGACGGAGCTCCTACAATGAGCAGTTCTTC.

This clonotype was detected only a few times. V gene TRBV6-6 combines with J gene TRBJ2-2; D not resolved. Trimming left V 2 bases short and J 4 bases short, with 2 bases between. The CDR3 length is 12 residues. Germline loops: CDR1 MNHNY, CDR2 SVGAGI (reference sequence). This CDR3 is CASSYRTGELFF. As DNA, the CDR3 is TGTGCCAGCAGTTACCGCACCGGGGAGCTGTTTTTT.